The T cell receptor beta chain described here comes from a study of T-cell reconstitution after alpha-beta-depleted transplantation in children. With regard to this clonotype: Its target is unknown.

V was shortened by 4 bases and J by 3 bases, with 10 bases between the two germline ends. CDR1 is MNHEY and CDR2 is SVGEGT in the germline V gene. The CDR3 runs to 13 residues. Researchers prepared the TCRbeta library using unique molecular identifiers, the study reports. TCRdb called the PCR reads again in MiXCR, with one record for every CDR3 protein. Of some 200,000 distinct CDR3 sequences in the sample, around 7% were seen once. Study-level results: Newly produced T cells mostly provided counts and TCRbeta diversity after one year, as hyperexpanded clones declined.

The V and J genes are TRBV6-2 or TRBV6-3 and TRBJ2-7, with D possibly matching TRBD2 (6 bases). Sequencing was performed on PBMCs, taken before TCRalphabeta/CD19-depleted stem cell transplant. The clonotype originates from a boy between 2 and 15 years old with acute lymphoblastic leukemia, due to receive a stem cell transplant. The DNA for the CDR3 is TGTGCCAGCAGTTTACGGGAGAACTACGAGCAGTACTTC. It yields the protein CASSLRENYEQYF.